Sequencing of this TCR beta chain was carried out in a study of blood T cells in healthy people across ages. Study-wide points: Naive T cell percentage strongly correlated with TCR beta diversity. Naive CD4+ cell counts and diversity both ran higher in long-lived than in aged donors.

For every donor, a draw yielded ten milliliters of peripheral blood. Samples had at least 6.5 million PBMCs isolated from them. PCR was performed a second time for about 7 to 12 cycles using a sample-barcoded 5' primer and a J-beta primer mix. TCRdb itself ran the 5' RACE reads through MiXCR, one entry per CDR3 protein. The repertoire holds 1.5 million to 2 million distinct CDR3 sequences, with less than 50% as singletons. Turning to this clonotype: Its antigen is not known.

The material sequenced was blood. This TCR came from a woman between 35 and 50 years old in good health.

This CDR3 is CASSLGTAGGFGEQYF. CDR3 sequence (DNA): TGTGCCAGCAGCTTAGGAACAGCGGGGGGCTTCGGGGAGCAGTACTTC. This chain joins TRBV7-9 and TRBJ2-7; TRBD2 matches at 9 bases. J was trimmed by 7 bases and V by 1 base; bases with no gene match: 11. CDR1 is SEHNR, CDR2 FQNEAQ, per germline (reference sequence). The CDR3 runs 16 residues.